This T cell receptor beta chain came from a study of T-cell reconstitution after alpha-beta-depleted transplantation in children. In this sample, this clonotype turned up many times. Its matching antigen is unknown. Unique molecular identifiers were built into the TCRbeta library. TCRdb reanalysed the PCR reads using MiXCR and keeps one entry per CDR3 protein. The repertoire consists of 200,000 to 250,000 distinct CDR3 sequences, with 9.5% to 13% occurring once and the leading ten covering 28%. Germline values: CDR1 SGHRS, CDR2 YFSETQ. The CDR3 totals 14 residues. Trimming removed 2 bases from V and 4 bases from J, with 9 bases in between. Findings of the study overall: After transplant, high TCRbeta diversity at day 60 in some patients arose from surviving recipient T cells and thymic progenitors. About two months after transplant, alpha-beta T cells reportedly came from several hundred expanded graft clones. The main origin of T-cell counts and diversity one year after transplant was newly produced T cells.

The source was PBMCs, collected before TCRalphabeta/CD19-depleted stem cell transplant. This sequence originates from a child less than two years old with acute myeloid leukemia, due to receive a stem cell transplant. V is TRBV5-1 and J is TRBJ2-2; D is ambiguous. CDR3 in amino acids: CASSFTQRTGELFF. DNA for the CDR3: TGCGCCAGCAGCTTCACCCAGCGCACCGGGGAGCTGTTTTTT.